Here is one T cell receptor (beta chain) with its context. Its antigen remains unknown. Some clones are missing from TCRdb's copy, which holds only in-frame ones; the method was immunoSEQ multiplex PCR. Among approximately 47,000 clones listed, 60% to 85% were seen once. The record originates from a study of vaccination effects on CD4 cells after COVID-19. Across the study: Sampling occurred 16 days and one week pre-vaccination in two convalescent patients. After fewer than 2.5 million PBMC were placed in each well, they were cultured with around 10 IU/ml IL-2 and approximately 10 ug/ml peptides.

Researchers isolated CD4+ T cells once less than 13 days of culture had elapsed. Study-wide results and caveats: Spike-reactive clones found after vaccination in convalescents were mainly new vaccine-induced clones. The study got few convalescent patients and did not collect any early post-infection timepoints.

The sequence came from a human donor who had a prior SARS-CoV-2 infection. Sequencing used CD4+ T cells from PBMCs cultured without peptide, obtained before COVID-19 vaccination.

Here the CDR3 DNA reads TGTGCCTGGATCACGGACAGGTCCCGGGGTGGCTACACCTTC. Its translation: CAWITDRSRGGYTF. The chain joins TRBV30 to TRBJ1-2; 7 bases fit TRBD1. V lost 4 bases and J lost 7; bases outside the gene matches: 12. CDR1 GTSNPN and CDR2 SVGIG come from the germline V gene (reference sequence). The CDR3 contains 14 residues.